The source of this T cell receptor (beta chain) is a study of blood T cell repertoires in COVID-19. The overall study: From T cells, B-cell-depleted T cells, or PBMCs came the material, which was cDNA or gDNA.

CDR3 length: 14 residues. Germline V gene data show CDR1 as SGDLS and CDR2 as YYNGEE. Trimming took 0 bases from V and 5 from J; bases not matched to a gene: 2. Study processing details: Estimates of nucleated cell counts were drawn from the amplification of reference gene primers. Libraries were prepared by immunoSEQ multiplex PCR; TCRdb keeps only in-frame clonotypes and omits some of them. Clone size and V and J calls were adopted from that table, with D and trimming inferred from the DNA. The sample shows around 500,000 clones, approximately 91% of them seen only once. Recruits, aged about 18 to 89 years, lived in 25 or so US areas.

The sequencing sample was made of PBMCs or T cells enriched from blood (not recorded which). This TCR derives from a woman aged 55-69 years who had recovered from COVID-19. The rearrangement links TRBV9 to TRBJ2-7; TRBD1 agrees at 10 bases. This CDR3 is CASSVGGQGHEQYF. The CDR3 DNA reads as TGTGCCAGCAGCGTAGGGGGACAGGGGCACGAGCAGTACTTC.